Included here is one TCR beta chain sequence, with context. The sample comes from a study of shared T cell receptors in the human thymus. Produced via immunoSEQ multiplex PCR; TCRdb's table is partial and in-frame only. The sample shows some 700,000 clones, 80% to 90% of them seen only once. Looked up from germline, CDR1 is MNHEY and CDR2 is SMNVEV (reference sequence). This CDR3 spans 15 amino acids. V dropped 2 bases and J dropped 7 bases, with 15 bases sitting between them. These sequences were also reported in another study, on human thymus T cells. That work adds: Resections that were taken during corrective heart surgery supplied the thymus tissue. Seemingly biased V and J gene usage marked thymic and blood repertoires. Unrelated individuals had highly overlapping thymic repertoires, as reported in related research.

The rearrangement joins TRBV27 to TRBJ1-5; D might be TRBD1 (6 bases). This TCR derives from a girl under two years old with a congenital heart defect. The specimen sequenced was thymocytes. CDR3 DNA sequence: TGTGCCAGCAGTTTAACCAGGGGATTTGGCCAGCCCCAGCATTTT. Its translation is CASSLTRGFGQPQHF.